The T cell receptor beta chain under discussion was sequenced for a study of human T cells and chemical hapten exposure. Study-level points and caveats: The presence of alopecia in the donors means their immune response may differ from healthy people's. PT1 expanded TCR counts and patch test score were linked, and their correlation was positive.

There are many counts of this clonotype. What it recognizes is unknown. Unique molecular identifiers were linked by the library to individual cDNA molecules. TCRdb reprocessed the RACE reads with MiXCR, giving one entry per CDR3 protein. The table shows 150,000 to 200,000 distinct CDR3 sequences, with roughly 15% occurring only once. The sample's time point: patch test 1, 2 weeks after DPC sensitization. The treatment: therapeutic diphenylcyclopropenone sensitization with weekly scalp DPC. Investigators collected blood before applying each patch test. Germline CDR1 is ENHRY and CDR2 is SYGVKD. V dropped 4 bases and J dropped 4; count of bases not matched to a gene: 5. The CDR3 covers 15 residues.

This receptor was obtained from a woman aged 30 to 39 with alopecia areata. Some clones in this sample may be carry-over from other donors' samples. The V call is TRBV10-3, the J call TRBJ1-5, with 9 positions matching TRBD1. The sample consisted of whole blood, taken in connection with sensitization to the hapten diphenylcyclopropenone (DPC). The CDR3 coding sequence is TGTGCCATCAGTGGGGACAGGGAGTTGAATCAGCCCCAGCATTTT. Translating it yields CAISGDRELNQPQHF.